This entry features one T cell receptor (beta chain) sequence. The ends lost 6 bases at V and 8 bases at J; junction bases unmatched: 8. The germline V gene has CDR1 ENHRY and CDR2 SYGVKD. This CDR3 spans 13 amino acids. The entry originates in a study of CD8+CD57+ T cells in acquired aplastic anemia. Genomic DNA, the template, was used for profiling of the TCR beta VDJ and CDR3. A single record per CDR3 protein comes from TCRdb applying MiXCR to the reads. This table has some 220,000 distinct CDR3 sequences, around 32% appearing once. The sample was sorted CD4+, CD8+, or CD8+CD57+ T cells (not recorded which) from PBMCs. This sequence was found in a human donor in good health, serving as a control. J is TRBJ2-7 and V is TRBV10-3; TRBD1 matches 9 bases. The CDR3 coding sequence is TGTGCCATCAGGGGACAGGGAGAGCTTCAGCAGTACTTC. It specifies CAIRGQGELQQYF.